These 13 T cell receptor beta chains were all obtained from the same sample, sequenced in a study of vaccination and CD4 T cells after COVID-19. The treatment: roughly 11-day PBMC culture with coronavirus spike peptide pools or control peptides (ViraFEST assay). These TCRs are of unknown antigen specificity. Sequencing of cultured CD4+ T cell DNA used the Oncomine TCR Beta short-read assay. TCRdb re-analysed the PCR reads in MiXCR, keeping a single row per CDR3 protein. Of some 22,000 distinct CDR3 sequences in the sample, 62% were seen once. Sequencing was performed on CD4+ T cells from blood, cultured in vitro, taken before SARS-CoV-2 vaccination. Receptors were obtained from a human donor who received a COVID-19 vaccine.

This clonotype has a handful of counts. The chain joins TRBV7-9 to TRBJ1-2; weak D call: TRBD1 (5 bases). Germline CDR1 and CDR2: SEHNR and FQNEAQ (reference sequence). The CDR3 runs 15 residues. V lost 1 base to trimming and J lost 4 bases, with 13 bases between them. CDR3 sequence: CASSLGGRAAYGYTF. CDR3 DNA: TGTGCCAGCAGCTTAGGCGGCAGGGCTGCCTATGGCTACACCTTC.

This clonotype was picked up a small number of times. Written as DNA, the CDR3 is TGTGCCAGCAGCTCAGGGGAACGGTCACCCCTCCACTTT. Translated: CASSSGERSPLHF. The chain uses TRBV6-1 and TRBJ1-6, with D possibly being TRBD1 (6 bases). V gave up 6 bases and J gave up 10 bases, with 13 bases separating them. This CDR3 region has 13 residues. Germline CDR1 MNHNS, CDR2 SASEGT.

The V and J genes are TRBV12-3 or TRBV12-4 and TRBJ2-7, with 16 bases matching TRBD2. Trimming at V came to 8 bases and at J to 4 bases, leaving 2 bases not matched to a gene. The length of the CDR3 is 14 residues. DNA for the CDR3: TGTGCCAGCGGGGGACTAGCGGGGGGGTACGAGCAGTACTTC. It encodes CASGGLAGGYEQYF.

The rearrangement uses TRBV14 and TRBJ1-2; the D gene is possibly TRBD1 (6 bases). Germline lookup yields CDR1 SGHDN and CDR2 FVKESK. The CDR3 runs to 15 residues. V lost 5 bases, J lost 7 bases, and 20 bases lay in between. The DNA for the CDR3 is TGTGCCAGCAGCGAAGCGGGGGCCCTCCTACCTGGCTACACCTTC. Amino acids: CASSEAGALLPGYTF.

J is TRBJ2-2 and V is TRBV19; D unresolved. The CDR3 is made up of 14 amino acids. Germline values: CDR1 LNHDA, CDR2 SQIVND (reference sequence). V lost 1 base to trimming and J lost 5 bases, with 8 bases between them. CDR3 residues: CASSIGRATGELFF. CDR3 in DNA: TGTGCCAGTAGTATAGGTCGGGCAACCGGGGAGCTGTTTTTT.

This clonotype was observed a handful of times. The rearrangement joins TRBV7-2 to TRBJ2-3; 8 bases align to TRBD2. J lost 15 bases, V lost 5 bases, and 13 bases had no gene match. CDR3 length: 13 residues. The germline V gene encodes CDR1 SGHTA and CDR2 FQGNSA. The CDR3 DNA is TGTGCCAGCAGCCCCTACCTGGGACTAGACCTATATTTT. It codes for CASSPYLGLDLYF.

Regarding this clonotype: The germline gene is not matched at one end of the junction; a read error may be the cause. The V gene is TRBV2, the J gene TRBJ1-2; D unclear. Looked up from germline, CDR1 is SNHLY and CDR2 is FYNNEI. CDR3 length equals 13 residues. The CDR3 DNA follows: TGTGCCAGCAGCGAAGAAGAGGGCTATGGCTACACCTTC. It codes for CASSEEEGYGYTF.

This clonotype has more than one count but fewer than ten. V gene TRBV6-1 combines with J gene TRBJ1-2, with TRBD1 as a possible D gene (5 bases). This CDR3 has 14 residues. V was shortened by 1 base and J by 5 bases, with 11 bases between the two germline ends. Germline V gene data show CDR1 as MNHNS and CDR2 as SASEGT. CDR3: CASSEGQSRYGYTF. DNA for the CDR3: TGTGCCAGCAGTGAAGGACAGTCTCGGTATGGCTACACCTTC.

A few counts support this clonotype. The V and J genes are TRBV7-3 and TRBJ2-2; weak D call: TRBD1 (6 bases). CDR3 length: 13 amino acids. Germline V CDR1 and CDR2: SGHTA, FQGTGA. Trimming took 5 bases from V and 8 from J, leaving 12 bases between them. CDR3 nucleotides: TGTGCCAGCAGCGACACAGGGAGTGGGGAGCTGTTTTTT. Translation gives CASSDTGSGELFF.

CDR3 nucleotide sequence: TGCAGTGCTAGTCAATCGGCTTTATATGGCTACACCTTC. Amino acids: CSASQSALYGYTF. This chain links TRBV20-1 with TRBJ1-2; D not certain. With 3 bases removed from V and 5 bases from J, the gap between germline ends came to 13 bases. The CDR3 contains 13 residues. Per the germline V gene, CDR1 is DFQATT and CDR2 is SNEGSKA (reference sequence).

V and J are TRBV6-1 and TRBJ2-5, with a weak D call TRBD1 (5 bases). Germline V gives CDR1 MNHNS, CDR2 SASEGT. V shed 1 base and J shed 1 base, with 22 bases lying between them. The CDR3 is made up of 19 amino acids. CDR3 in amino acids: CASSEGGFVPRGPQETQYF. The CDR3 DNA sequence: TGTGCCAGCAGTGAAGGGGGATTCGTGCCTAGGGGCCCCCAAGAGACCCAGTACTTC.

This chain uses TRBV27 with TRBJ2-3; 15 bases match TRBD2. CDR1 and CDR2 (germline): MNHEY, SMNVEV (reference sequence). This CDR3 region has 17 residues. V was pared by 6 bases and J by 9 bases, with 13 bases of the junction left unmatched. Written as DNA, the CDR3 is TGTGCCAGCAGCTCATCGTATCCGGGACTAGCGGGGGGCACGCAGTATTTT. Its protein product is CASSSSYPGLAGGTQYF.

The table lists this clonotype with a few counts. The chain couples TRBV6-5 to TRBJ2-1; tentatively, D is TRBD1 (6 bases). The CDR3 extends over 18 amino acids. V dropped 0 bases and J dropped 5 bases, with 20 bases sitting between them. Germline CDR1 MNHEY, CDR2 SVGAGI. CDR3 sequence: CASSYSITGLGSDNEQFF. In nucleotides, the CDR3 is TGTGCCAGCAGTTACTCGATAACAGGGCTGGGTTCGGACAATGAGCAGTTCTTC.